The text below deals with one TCR beta chain. Its recognized antigen is unknown. The record has no base qualities; no much larger clone is one base away. Deep TCRbeta sequencing was performed with the immunoSEQ platform. On the authors' methods: Only productive rearrangements were exported from the immunoSEQ Analyzer for further analysis. Bulk TCRbeta clonotypes were assigned T cell phenotypes by matching to single-cell RNA+TCR-seq clones sharing the same TCRbeta sequence. Using bulk TCR sequencing data, clone enrichment in tumor was calculated by dividing a clone's tumor frequency by the same clone's PBMC frequency. GLIPH was used to group TCRs into specificity groups, clusters of distinct TCRs likely recognizing common antigens via shared CDR3 motifs. The source is immuneACCESS, and TCRdb retained only in-frame sequences with V and J called. Part of the clones is not carried over; for the studies checked, unresolved V genes explain less than half of this, and the remainder is unexplained. That table supplies the V and J calls and clone size; D and trimming were determined from the DNA. The sample profile shows some 18,000 clones; 81% of them were found once. 20% to 30% of the sample is held by the ten biggest clonotypes.

Genomic DNA extracted from tumor biopsies or peripheral blood was used for bulk TCRbeta sequencing, with input ranging from roughly 600 ng to 6,004 ng. All patients had histologically proven advanced or metastatic basal or squamous cell carcinoma and were poor candidates for surgical resection. Of the roughly 10 patients in the basal cell carcinoma cohort, about 8 underwent bulk tumor TCR sequencing. This specimen belongs to a study of T cells in tumors after PD-1 blockade (dated by TCRdb to about 2019). About the study as a whole: Exclusion criteria were prior checkpoint blockade, use of systemic immunosuppressants, or recent radiotherapy or other anti-cancer therapy within 4 weeks. Pembrolizumab 200 mg every 3 weeks or cemiplimab 350 mg every 2 weeks was administered to patients. While on anti-PD-1 treatment, some of the patients also continued taking daily vismodegib 150 mg. On average, peripheral blood samples had more than 90,000 TCR templates (range about 23,000-280,000) and 36,536 unique clonotypes. The study performed paired single-cell RNA and TCR sequencing on site-matched tumors from BCC or SCC patients before and after anti-PD-1 therapy. Bulk TCR sequencing was performed on about 9 peripheral blood samples from about five patients to compare blood and tumor clonotypes. RECIST version 1.1 was used to evaluate clinical response. Here is what the overall study found, with its caveats: The source of novel T cell clones was not identified, and lymphoid organs or rare unexpanded clones within the tumor or the tumor periphery could be included among the possible sources. About 38% of TCR clonotypes from the tumor were detected in blood, and certain novel exhausted tumor clones were present in blood collected before treatment, which suggests recruitment from the periphery.

Trimming costs V 5 bases and J 1 base, and their ends lie 15 bases apart. The CDR3 measures 15 amino acids from cysteine to phenylalanine. The entry retains the CDR3 DNA only, 45 bases that are in frame from base 1. According to the germline V gene, CDR1 reads SGHRS and CDR2 reads YFSETQ. The source of this sequence is a human donor with advanced basal cell or squamous cell carcinoma (not recorded which). The V and J segments used are TRBV5-1 and TRBJ2-5; matching of 6 bases hints at TRBD1 as the D gene. The sample consisted of PBMCs, taken after anti-PD-1 therapy. This receptor carries the CDR3 CASRLTGQSQETQYF. In nucleotides, the sequence is TGCGCCAGCAGACTTACGGGACAATCCCAAGAGACCCAGTACTTC.